Listed below are T cell receptor beta chains from one sample, sequenced in a study of post-analysis software for immune sequencing data. MiXCR, applied by TCRdb to the PCR reads, yields one record per CDR3 protein. The sample shows around 150,000 distinct CDR3 sequences, around 34% of them seen only once. Source: blood, taken after autologous hematopoietic stem cell transplantation. The receptors here all came from a girl aged 5 to 17 with multiple sclerosis. Each CDR3 is given with its conserved first and last residue. D genes are given only for firm matches. Clone size is stated in some rows and not others, as once, few, many or a class when expanded.

size	V	D	J	CDR3	DNA
-	TRBV9	TRBD2	TRBJ2-3	CASSVVPSGATDTQYF	TGTGCCAGCAGCGTAGTCCCAAGCGGGGCCACAGATACGCAGTATTTT
few	TRBV24-1	-	TRBJ2-1	CATSDLNAVNNEKFF	TGTGCCACCAGTGATTTGAACGCGGTAAACAATGAGAAGTTCTTC
-	TRBV20-1	-	TRBJ2-6	CSARGRDQGLSGANVLTF	TGCAGTGCTAGAGGCAGGGACCAAGGATTATCTGGGGCCAACGTCCTGACTTTC
-	TRBV5-5	TRBD1	TRBJ2-5	CASSPRDREQETQYF	TGTGCCAGCAGCCCCCGGGACAGGGAACAAGAGACCCAGTACTTC
-	TRBV4-1	TRBD2	TRBJ2-7	CASSPPGSGTTYEQYF	TGCGCCAGCAGCCCCCCGGGTAGCGGGACGACCTACGAGCAGTACTTC
-	TRBV6-5	-	TRBJ2-1	CASSSDTSLSSYNEQFF	TGTGCCAGCAGTTCCGATACTAGCCTGAGCTCCTACAATGAGCAGTTCTTC
-	TRBV12-5	-	TRBJ2-1	CASGLATSYNEQFF	TGTGCTAGTGGTTTGGCGACTAGTTACAATGAGCAGTTCTTC
-	TRBV28	TRBD2	TRBJ2-3	CASRLAGVGPGDTQYF	TGTGCCAGCAGACTAGCGGGAGTGGGGCCAGGAGATACGCAGTATTTT
few	TRBV9	-	TRBJ1-1	CASSVDPSFGMNTEAFF	TGTGCCAGCAGCGTAGACCCTTCTTTTGGGATGAACACTGAAGCTTTCTTT
few	TRBV20-1	TRBD1	TRBJ2-2	CSAYRGGAYTGELFF	TGCAGTGCTTATAGAGGGGGCGCCTACACCGGGGAGCTGTTTTTT
-	TRBV5-1	-	TRBJ2-5	CASGMLAGGRIKETQYF	TGCGCCAGCGGAATGCTAGCCGGAGGGCGAATAAAAGAGACCCAGTACTTC
few	TRBV20-1	-	TRBJ2-7	CSARDLLVGEQYF	TGCAGTGCTAGAGATTTGCTAGTTGGGGAGCAGTACTTC
many	TRBV4-3	-	TRBJ2-3	CASSLDTRTDTQYF	TGCGCCAGCAGCCTTGACACTCGCACAGATACGCAGTATTTT
-	TRBV5-1	-	TRBJ2-3	CASSLRTGGTDTQYF	TGCGCCAGCAGCTTGAGAACGGGAGGCACAGATACGCAGTATTTT
few	TRBV9	-	TRBJ2-5	CASSRSGAQETQYF	TGTGCCAGCAGTCGTAGCGGAGCCCAAGAGACCCAGTACTTC
few	TRBV20-1	TRBD1	TRBJ1-4	CSARRGTGGEKLFF	TGCAGTGCTAGGAGGGGGACAGGAGGTGAAAAACTGTTTTTT
few	TRBV6-2/TRBV6-3	TRBD1	TRBJ2-1	CASSRQTGGALLYEQFF	TGTGCCAGCAGTCGACAGACAGGGGGCGCTTTGTTATATGAGCAGTTCTTC
few	TRBV24-1	TRBD2	TRBJ2-3	CATSDTLAGGITDTQYF	TGTGCCACCAGTGATACCCTAGCGGGAGGGATCACAGATACGCAGTATTTT
-	TRBV15	TRBD2	TRBJ2-5	CATSRGLAAGQETQYF	TGTGCCACCAGCCGTGGACTAGCGGCGGGCCAAGAGACCCAGTACTTC
few	TRBV6-6	TRBD1	TRBJ1-5	CASSRQGDSNQPQHF	TGTGCCAGCAGTAGACAGGGGGATAGCAATCAGCCCCAGCATTTT
-	TRBV20-1	TRBD2	TRBJ2-5	CSARDPGLAGGQVETQYF	TGCAGTGCTAGAGATCCCGGACTAGCGGGAGGGCAGGTAGAGACCCAGTACTTC
-	TRBV5-5	-	TRBJ1-5	CASSQTRDQPQHF	TGTGCCAGCAGCCAGACTCGAGATCAGCCCCAGCATTTT
-	TRBV6-5	TRBD1	TRBJ1-2	CASSPGQGAAVYGYTF	TGTGCCAGCAGTCCCGGACAGGGGGCAGCGGTCTATGGCTACACCTTC
few	TRBV19	-	TRBJ2-1	CASSIADYNEQFF	TGTGCCAGTAGTATCGCGGACTACAATGAGCAGTTCTTC
few	TRBV5-1	TRBD2	TRBJ2-2	CASSLGVAGATGELFF	TGCGCCAGCAGCTTGGGGGTAGCGGGAGCCACCGGGGAGCTGTTTTTT
many	TRBV29-1	TRBD1	TRBJ2-7	CSAQTTGKGYEQYF	TGCAGCGCCCAGACGACAGGGAAAGGCTACGAGCAGTACTTC
-	TRBV7-3	-	TRBJ1-2	CASSLAAGEEYGYTF	TGTGCCAGCAGCTTAGCGGCAGGGGAGGAGTATGGCTACACCTTC
-	TRBV20-1	TRBD2	TRBJ2-5	CSAGLVRETQYF	TGCAGTGCTGGACTAGTCCGAGAGACCCAGTACTTC
few	TRBV6-5	-	TRBJ2-3	CASSRLPSADTQYF	TGTGCCAGCAGCCGACTCCCGTCGGCAGATACGCAGTATTTT
-	TRBV4-2	-	TRBJ2-5	CASSQDPHISETQYF	TGTGCCAGCAGCCAAGATCCGCATATTTCGGAGACCCAGTACTTC
-	TRBV20-1	TRBD2	TRBJ2-7	CSAREGRDSGRVSYEQYF	TGCAGTGCTAGAGAAGGTCGGGACAGCGGGAGGGTCTCCTACGAGCAGTACTTC
-	TRBV24-1	-	TRBJ2-5	CATSSTGGIWGGETQYF	TGTGCCACCAGTAGTACGGGGGGCATTTGGGGGGGAGAGACCCAGTACTTC
-	TRBV4-2	TRBD2	TRBJ2-3	CASSQDQLAGGTDTQYF	TGTGCCAGCAGCCAAGATCAACTAGCGGGAGGTACAGATACGCAGTATTTT
-	TRBV28	-	TRBJ1-1	CASAPGQGEAFF	TGTGCCAGCGCCCCCGGGCAGGGTGAAGCTTTCTTT
few	TRBV7-9	TRBD2	TRBJ2-1	CASSTFASGRDNEQFF	TGTGCCAGCAGCACGTTCGCTAGCGGGAGGGACAATGAGCAGTTCTTC
-	TRBV7-2	-	TRBJ2-3	CASSLTGGIKDTQYF	TGTGCCAGCAGCTTAACGGGCGGGATTAAAGATACGCAGTATTTT
-	TRBV7-9	TRBD1	TRBJ1-6	CASSNRGRRGYNSPLHF	TGTGCCAGCAGCAACAGGGGCCGAAGAGGCTATAATTCACCCCTCCACTTT
-	TRBV20-1	-	TRBJ2-7	CSATGQKQYF	TGCAGTGCTACGGGGCAGAAGCAGTACTTC
-	TRBV12-3/TRBV12-4	TRBD1	TRBJ1-1	CASRPTGEGTEAFF	TGTGCCAGCAGACCAACAGGGGAGGGGACTGAAGCTTTCTTT
-	TRBV4-1	-	TRBJ2-1	CASSQEGVRGPYNEQFF	TGCGCCAGCAGCCAAGAAGGTGTCAGGGGACCCTACAATGAGCAGTTCTTC
-	TRBV20-1	TRBD1	TRBJ2-7	CSASIGQGASFSYGQYF	TGCAGTGCTAGTATAGGGCAGGGGGCCTCCTTCTCCTACGGGCAGTACTTC
many	TRBV29-1	-	TRBJ2-5	CSVAPTGRQETQYF	TGCAGCGTTGCCCCAACGGGGAGACAAGAGACCCAGTACTTC
-	TRBV20-1	-	TRBJ2-1	CSAGDTFKGSYNEQFF	TGCAGTGCTGGGGATACCTTTAAGGGCTCCTACAATGAGCAGTTCTTC
-	TRBV10-3	-	TRBJ1-2	CAIRVQGYGYTF	TGTGCCATCAGGGTACAGGGTTATGGCTACACCTTC
-	TRBV4-1	TRBD1	TRBJ1-2	CASSQEMSGGPVAYGYTF	TGCGCCAGCAGCCAAGAGATGTCAGGGGGGCCGGTGGCGTATGGCTACACCTTC
-	TRBV29-1	TRBD2	TRBJ2-5	CSVFIRAGVWETQYF	TGCAGCGTTTTTATACGAGCGGGAGTATGGGAGACCCAGTACTTC
once	TRBV28	-	TRBJ1-2	CASSTRLGGYTF	TGTGCCAGCAGTACAAGGTTGGGTGGCTACACCTTC
-	TRBV7-2	-	TRBJ2-7	CASSPTGSGVARAQYF	TGTGCCAGCAGCCCGACCGGAAGTGGGGTGGCGAGGGCCCAGTACTTC
-	TRBV7-9	-	TRBJ2-3	CASSLSDGTGAQYF	TGTGCCAGCAGCTTATCAGACGGTACGGGGGCGCAGTATTTT
few	TRBV5-1	-	TRBJ2-5	CASSLVVGETQYF	TGCGCCAGCAGCTTGGTGGTGGGAGAGACCCAGTACTTC
-	TRBV7-2	-	TRBJ2-5	CASSPPRRQETQYF	TGTGCCAGCAGCCCCCCCCGGAGGCAAGAGACCCAGTACTTC
-	TRBV7-9	TRBD2	TRBJ2-1	CASSLDLASGSDNEQFF	TGTGCCAGCAGCTTAGACTTAGCTAGCGGGAGCGACAATGAGCAGTTCTTC